A selection of T cell receptor beta chains follows, all from one sample in a study of metastatic and nonmetastatic thyroid tumors. Through MiXCR, TCRdb re-clonotyped the PCR reads. Here the sample spans over 10,000 clones, around 30% being singletons. The sequencing sample was made of tumor tissue. The receptors originated from a female donor with papillary thyroid cancer or a benign thyroid nodule (not recorded which). Some clones in this sample may be carry-over from other donors' samples. CDR3s include the opening cysteine and the closing phenylalanine or tryptophan. A D gene is named only where the DNA matches it firmly. Some rows mark clone size as missing; the rest say once, few, many or name a class of expanded clone.

v_call: TRBV18
j_call: TRBJ2-7
clone_size: once
d_call: -
cdr3_aa: CASSPLDEQYF
cdr3_nt: TGTGCCAGCTCACCCCTGGACGAGCAGTACTTC

v_call: TRBV7-9
j_call: TRBJ1-2
clone_size: many
d_call: -
cdr3_aa: CASSLAETAPTF
cdr3_nt: TGTGCCAGCAGCTTAGCGGAGACGGCGCCCACCTTC

v_call: TRBV6-6
j_call: TRBJ2-7
clone_size: -
d_call: TRBD2
cdr3_aa: CAIIYTIAGVNYEQYF
cdr3_nt: TGTGCCATCATTTACACCATAGCGGGAGTAAACTACGAGCAGTACTTC

v_call: TRBV27
j_call: TRBJ2-1
clone_size: medium-sized
d_call: -
cdr3_aa: CASRLLGGQGSYNEQFF
cdr3_nt: TGTGCCAGCAGACTACTAGGGGGGCAAGGCTCCTACAATGAGCAGTTCTTC

v_call: TRBV11-2
j_call: TRBJ2-6
clone_size: -
d_call: -
cdr3_aa: CASSESLSGANVLTF
cdr3_nt: TGTGCCAGCAGCGAAAGCCTCTCTGGGGCCAACGTCCTGACTTTC

v_call: TRBV3-1
j_call: TRBJ1-2
clone_size: many
d_call: TRBD1
cdr3_aa: CASSHSLPGQHGYTF
cdr3_nt: TGTGCCAGCAGCCATAGTTTACCGGGACAGCATGGCTACACCTTC

v_call: TRBV6-2/TRBV6-3
j_call: TRBJ2-7
clone_size: -
d_call: -
cdr3_aa: CASSHDTPAYEQYF
cdr3_nt: TGTGCCAGCAGTCACGACACGCCGGCCTACGAGCAGTACTTC

v_call: TRBV20-1
j_call: TRBJ2-1
clone_size: -
d_call: TRBD2
cdr3_aa: CSAREGTSCSNEQFF
cdr3_nt: TGCAGTGCTAGAGAAGGGACTAGCTGTAGTAATGAGCAGTTCTTC

v_call: TRBV5-5
j_call: TRBJ2-7
clone_size: -
d_call: TRBD1
cdr3_aa: CASSNNRDRGYEQYF
cdr3_nt: TGTGCCAGCAGCAACAACCGGGACAGGGGATACGAGCAGTACTTC

v_call: TRBV24-1
j_call: TRBJ2-7
clone_size: many
d_call: -
cdr3_aa: CATESLGEQYF
cdr3_nt: TGTGCCACCGAAAGTCTAGGCGAGCAGTACTTC

v_call: TRBV7-6
j_call: TRBJ2-7
clone_size: -
d_call: -
cdr3_aa: CASSLAGSDYEQYF
cdr3_nt: TGTGCCAGCAGCTTAGCTGGATCTGACTACGAGCAGTACTTC

v_call: TRBV5-5
j_call: TRBJ2-7
clone_size: many
d_call: -
cdr3_aa: CASSLGWGVHEQYF
cdr3_nt: TGTGCCAGCAGCTTGGGCTGGGGGGTTCACGAGCAGTACTTC

v_call: TRBV6-1
j_call: TRBJ2-7
clone_size: medium-sized
d_call: -
cdr3_aa: CASRAAAYEQYF
cdr3_nt: TGTGCCAGCAGGGCGGCCGCCTACGAGCAGTACTTC

v_call: TRBV27
j_call: TRBJ2-5
clone_size: -
d_call: TRBD2
cdr3_aa: CASSFSSGRDRGETQYF
cdr3_nt: TGTGCCAGCAGTTTTAGTAGCGGGAGGGACCGGGGAGAGACCCAGTACTTC

v_call: TRBV18
j_call: TRBJ2-7
clone_size: -
d_call: -
cdr3_aa: CASSPEAGWHEQYF
cdr3_nt: TGTGCCAGCTCACCGGAGGCCGGGTGGCACGAGCAGTACTTC

v_call: TRBV18
j_call: TRBJ2-2
clone_size: -
d_call: -
cdr3_aa: CASSPQGQGNTGELFF
cdr3_nt: TGTGCCAGCTCACCACAGGGCCAGGGGAACACCGGGGAGCTGTTTTTT